One TCR beta chain is described in this entry. These data originate in a study of blood T cell repertoires in COVID-19. The overall study: Nucleic acid was either cDNA or gDNA, and it came from T cells, B-cell-depleted T cells, or PBMCs.

Germline CDR1 reads SGHNT; CDR2 reads YYREEE (reference sequence). The CDR3 is 15 residues long. V was pared by 2 bases and J by 10 bases, with 8 bases of the junction left unmatched. Clones were sequenced by immunoSEQ multiplex PCR, and TCRdb holds only the in-frame ones, with some missing. The sample includes some 87,000 clones, over 75% of them seen just once. The chain joins TRBV5-4 to TRBJ1-6, with TRBD1 identical over 8 bases. Sequenced input: peripheral blood. The clonotype was recovered from a human donor in a cohort sampled during active COVID-19. The CDR3 coding sequence is TGTGCCAGCAGCTTACCCACAGGGGGTAAGTCACCCCTCCACTTT. Encoded protein: CASSLPTGGKSPLHF.